This record looks at one T cell receptor (beta chain) sequence and its context. Clones were sequenced by immunoSEQ multiplex PCR, and TCRdb holds only the in-frame ones, with some missing. The data show approximately 45,000 clones, over 80% seen once. These data are taken from a study of blood T cell repertoires in COVID-19. Study-wide background: Collection of acute and convalescent COVID-19 samples took place in the United States, Italy and Spain.

V was clipped by 6 bases and J by 2 bases; unmatched bases: 7. The CDR3 runs 16 residues. The germline V gene encodes CDR1 MDHEN and CDR2 SYDVKM. This TCR came from a human donor in a cohort sampled during active COVID-19. Source material: peripheral blood. V is TRBV28 and J is TRBJ2-7, with 13 bases matching TRBD2. This chain's CDR3 is CASRPTGLAGTYEQYF. The CDR3 nucleotides are TGTGCCAGCAGACCAACGGGACTAGCGGGGACCTACGAGCAGTACTTC.